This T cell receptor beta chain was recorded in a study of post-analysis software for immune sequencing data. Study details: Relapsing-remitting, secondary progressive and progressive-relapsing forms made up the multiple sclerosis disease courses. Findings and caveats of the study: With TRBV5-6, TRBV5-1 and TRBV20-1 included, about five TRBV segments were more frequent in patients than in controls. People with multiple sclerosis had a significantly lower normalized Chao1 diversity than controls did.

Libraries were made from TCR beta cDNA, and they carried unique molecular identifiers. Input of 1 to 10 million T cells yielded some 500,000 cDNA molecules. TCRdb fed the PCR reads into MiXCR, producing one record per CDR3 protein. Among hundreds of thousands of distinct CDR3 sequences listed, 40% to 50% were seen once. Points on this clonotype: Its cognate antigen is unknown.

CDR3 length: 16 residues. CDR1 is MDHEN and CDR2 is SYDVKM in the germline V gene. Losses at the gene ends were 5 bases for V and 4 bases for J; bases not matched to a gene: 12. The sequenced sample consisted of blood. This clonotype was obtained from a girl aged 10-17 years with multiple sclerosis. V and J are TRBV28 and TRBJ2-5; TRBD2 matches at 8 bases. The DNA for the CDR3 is TGTGCCAGCAGTCTCCGGGGAGCGGGGGTAGGAGAGACCCAGTACTTC. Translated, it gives CASSLRGAGVGETQYF. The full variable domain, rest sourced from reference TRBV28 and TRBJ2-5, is DVKVTQSSRYLVKRTGEKVFLECVQDMDHENMFWYRQDPGLGLRLIYFSYDVKMKEKGDIPEGYSVSREKKERFSLILESASTNQTSMYLCASSLRGAGVGETQYFGPGTRLLVL.